This is a list of T cell receptor beta chains from one sample in a study of cytomegalovirus exposure and HLA in healthy donors. TCRdb's table, derived via immunoSEQ multiplex PCR, lists solely in-frame clones and lacks some. Altogether approximately 110,000 clones are present, about 80% being singletons, with the ten largest covering approximately 5.3%. The sample was PBMCs. These TCRs come from a female donor in good health and CMV-seropositive. The conserved cysteine and the conserved F or W are not part of the CDR3 here.

ASSTGDRQNYGYT | TRBV19
ASSKGQGGNTEAF | TRBV5-1
ASSPSTGTGTSGNTIY | TRBV5-5
ASSLSAGINEQF | TRBV7-9
ASSQQNGNQPQH | TRBV27
AWSVQRGVYNEQF | TRBV30
ASSYPGSIGSYEQY | TRBV28
ATSRDRVGQTQY | TRBV15
ASSPPPSSGNTIY | TRBV4-1
ASSSRGLQEENIQY | TRBV6-6
ASSPPSGSSYEQY | TRBV18
ASSSLAGYQPQH | TRBV6-1
ATPGRKTRPGETQY | TRBV21-1
SVASTPSYGYT | TRBV29-1
ASSFDHGTASSSGANVLT | TRBV27
SGFQAGYT | TRBV29-1
ASSNPGTGAAEAF | TRBV19
ATSRDRGTVSPLH | TRBV15
ASHINSQALPSYFYGYT | TRBV12-2
ASSSTRLAYPF | TRBV7-8
ASSSAGGGRNEQY | TRBV28
ASNTGTGGVEAF | TRBV6-5
ATSSADRGPFNEQF | TRBV15
ASSLDTTYNEQF | TRBV7-9
ASSWVTGLGTGELF | TRBV6-5
AWNKGTGVAETQY | TRBV30
ASSQDRVAGGEKLF | TRBV4-3
ASRLRDYQRGEQY | TRBV5-1
ATSPGYNEQF | TRBV25-1
ALSATGALRNEQF | TRBV30
ASSSSYREQF | TRBV28
ASSDSGGPGNTIY | TRBV2
ASSRKTGNGNTIY | TRBV5-4